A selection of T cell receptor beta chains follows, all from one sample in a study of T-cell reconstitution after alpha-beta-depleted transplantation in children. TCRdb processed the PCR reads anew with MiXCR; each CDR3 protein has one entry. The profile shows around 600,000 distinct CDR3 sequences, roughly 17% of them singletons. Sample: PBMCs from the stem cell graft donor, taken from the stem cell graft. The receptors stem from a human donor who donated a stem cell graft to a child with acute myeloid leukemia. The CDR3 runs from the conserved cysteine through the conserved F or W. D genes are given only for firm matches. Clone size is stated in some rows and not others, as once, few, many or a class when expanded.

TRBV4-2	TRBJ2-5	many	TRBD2	TGTGCCAGCAGCACAAGGACTAGCGGGGGGTTAGGGGAGACCCAGTACTTC	CASSTRTSGGLGETQYF
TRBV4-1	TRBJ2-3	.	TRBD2	TGCGCCAGCAGCCAATCGGGGGGGCATACGCAGTATTTT	CASSQSGGHTQYF
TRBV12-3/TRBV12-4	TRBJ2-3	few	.	TGTGCCAGCACTCCCGGGGGAGCAGATACGCAGTATTTT	CASTPGGADTQYF
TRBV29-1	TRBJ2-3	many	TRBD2	TGCAGCGTACGGACTAGCGGGGGGACAGATACGCAGTATTTT	CSVRTSGGTDTQYF
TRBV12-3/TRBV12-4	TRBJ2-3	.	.	TGTGCCAGCAGTTTAAAGGTCACAGATACGCAGTATTTT	CASSLKVTDTQYF
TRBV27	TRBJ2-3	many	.	TGTGCCAGCGGGGGCGGTCTGGATACGCAGTATTTT	CASGGGLDTQYF
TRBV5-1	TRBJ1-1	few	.	TGCGCCAGCAGCTTGGACGGCCCTGACAGACCTAGCGCTGAAGCTTTCTTT	CASSLDGPDRPSAEAFF
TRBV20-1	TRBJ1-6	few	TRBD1	TGCAGTGGGTCCGGGACAGGGGGAGAATCACCCCTCCACTTT	CSGSGTGGESPLHF
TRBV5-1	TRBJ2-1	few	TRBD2	TGCGCCAGCAGCCCGACTAGCGGGGTGCCTGAGCAGTTCTTC	CASSPTSGVPEQFF
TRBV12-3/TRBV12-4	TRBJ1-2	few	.	TGTGCCAGCAGTTTCTTCGTCACAGGGTCTCCTAACTATGGCTACACCTTC	CASSFFVTGSPNYGYTF
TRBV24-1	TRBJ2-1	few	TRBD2	TGTGCCACCAGTGATGTCCCTACTAGCGGGGGGAACAATGAGCAGTTCTTC	CATSDVPTSGGNNEQFF
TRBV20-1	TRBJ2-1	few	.	TGCAGTGCTAGAGAACCACATAGCTCCTACAATGAGCAGTTCTTC	CSAREPHSSYNEQFF
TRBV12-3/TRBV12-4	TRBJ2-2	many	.	TGTGCCAGCAGAATCGACGTTGGCACCGGGGAGCTGTTTTTT	CASRIDVGTGELFF
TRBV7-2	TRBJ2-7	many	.	TGTGCCAGCAGCTTAGACGGGGGGCATTCCTACGAGCAGTACTTC	CASSLDGGHSYEQYF
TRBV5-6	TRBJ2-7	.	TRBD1	TGTGCCAGCAGCTATGAATTCGGGACAGAACCCTACGAGCAGTACTTC	CASSYEFGTEPYEQYF
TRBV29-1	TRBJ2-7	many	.	TGCAGCGCTGGGACTGAGACCTACGAGCAGTACTTC	CSAGTETYEQYF
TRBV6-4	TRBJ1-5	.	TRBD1	TGTGCCAGCAGGGGACAGGGTTCGCAGCATTTT	CASRGQGSQHF
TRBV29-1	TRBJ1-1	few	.	TGCAGCGTTAAGACAATCGGAGAAGCTTTCTTT	CSVKTIGEAFF
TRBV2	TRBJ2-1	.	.	TGTGCCAGCTGTTTGGGTCCGAAAGAGTTCCACTCCTACAATGAGCAGTTCTTC	CASCLGPKEFHSYNEQFF
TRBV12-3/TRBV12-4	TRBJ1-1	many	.	TGTGCCAGCAGTCGTACCGATCTTGAAGCTTTCTTT	CASSRTDLEAFF
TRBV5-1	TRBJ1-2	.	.	TGCGCCAGCAGCTTGGCCGCGGGGGGCCACACCTTC	CASSLAAGGHTF
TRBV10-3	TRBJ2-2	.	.	TGTGCCATCAGACAGAACACCGGGGAGCTGTTTTTT	CAIRQNTGELFF
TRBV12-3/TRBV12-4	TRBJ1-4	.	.	TGTGCCAGCAGGGTGACAGCTAATGAAAAACTGTTTTTT	CASRVTANEKLFF
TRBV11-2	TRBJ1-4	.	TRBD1	TGTGCCAGCAGCTGGGGACAGGTTACTGAAAAACTGTTTTTT	CASSWGQVTEKLFF
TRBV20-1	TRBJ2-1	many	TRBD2	TGCAGTGCTACTATACCTAGCGGGGGGGCCAATGAGCAGTTCTTC	CSATIPSGGANEQFF
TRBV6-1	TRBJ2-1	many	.	TGTGCCAGCAGTGCTGGAGCCTCCAATGAGCAGTTCTTC	CASSAGASNEQFF
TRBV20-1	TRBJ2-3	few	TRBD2	TGCAGTGCTAGAGATCCCAGGACTAGCGGGGTTTTAGCAGATACGCAGTATTTT	CSARDPRTSGVLADTQYF
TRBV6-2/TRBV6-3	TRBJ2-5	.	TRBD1	TGTGCCAGCAGTTACTCTCCGTGGGACAGGGAAGAGACCCAGTACTTC	CASSYSPWDREETQYF
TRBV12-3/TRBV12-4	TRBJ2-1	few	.	TGTGCCAGCAGTGAGGAATTTCTAGCGTCAGGGGAGCAGTTCTTC	CASSEEFLASGEQFF
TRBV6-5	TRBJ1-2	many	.	TGTGCCAGCAGTTACTCGCGAGGACAGCGGGTAAACACCTTC	CASSYSRGQRVNTF